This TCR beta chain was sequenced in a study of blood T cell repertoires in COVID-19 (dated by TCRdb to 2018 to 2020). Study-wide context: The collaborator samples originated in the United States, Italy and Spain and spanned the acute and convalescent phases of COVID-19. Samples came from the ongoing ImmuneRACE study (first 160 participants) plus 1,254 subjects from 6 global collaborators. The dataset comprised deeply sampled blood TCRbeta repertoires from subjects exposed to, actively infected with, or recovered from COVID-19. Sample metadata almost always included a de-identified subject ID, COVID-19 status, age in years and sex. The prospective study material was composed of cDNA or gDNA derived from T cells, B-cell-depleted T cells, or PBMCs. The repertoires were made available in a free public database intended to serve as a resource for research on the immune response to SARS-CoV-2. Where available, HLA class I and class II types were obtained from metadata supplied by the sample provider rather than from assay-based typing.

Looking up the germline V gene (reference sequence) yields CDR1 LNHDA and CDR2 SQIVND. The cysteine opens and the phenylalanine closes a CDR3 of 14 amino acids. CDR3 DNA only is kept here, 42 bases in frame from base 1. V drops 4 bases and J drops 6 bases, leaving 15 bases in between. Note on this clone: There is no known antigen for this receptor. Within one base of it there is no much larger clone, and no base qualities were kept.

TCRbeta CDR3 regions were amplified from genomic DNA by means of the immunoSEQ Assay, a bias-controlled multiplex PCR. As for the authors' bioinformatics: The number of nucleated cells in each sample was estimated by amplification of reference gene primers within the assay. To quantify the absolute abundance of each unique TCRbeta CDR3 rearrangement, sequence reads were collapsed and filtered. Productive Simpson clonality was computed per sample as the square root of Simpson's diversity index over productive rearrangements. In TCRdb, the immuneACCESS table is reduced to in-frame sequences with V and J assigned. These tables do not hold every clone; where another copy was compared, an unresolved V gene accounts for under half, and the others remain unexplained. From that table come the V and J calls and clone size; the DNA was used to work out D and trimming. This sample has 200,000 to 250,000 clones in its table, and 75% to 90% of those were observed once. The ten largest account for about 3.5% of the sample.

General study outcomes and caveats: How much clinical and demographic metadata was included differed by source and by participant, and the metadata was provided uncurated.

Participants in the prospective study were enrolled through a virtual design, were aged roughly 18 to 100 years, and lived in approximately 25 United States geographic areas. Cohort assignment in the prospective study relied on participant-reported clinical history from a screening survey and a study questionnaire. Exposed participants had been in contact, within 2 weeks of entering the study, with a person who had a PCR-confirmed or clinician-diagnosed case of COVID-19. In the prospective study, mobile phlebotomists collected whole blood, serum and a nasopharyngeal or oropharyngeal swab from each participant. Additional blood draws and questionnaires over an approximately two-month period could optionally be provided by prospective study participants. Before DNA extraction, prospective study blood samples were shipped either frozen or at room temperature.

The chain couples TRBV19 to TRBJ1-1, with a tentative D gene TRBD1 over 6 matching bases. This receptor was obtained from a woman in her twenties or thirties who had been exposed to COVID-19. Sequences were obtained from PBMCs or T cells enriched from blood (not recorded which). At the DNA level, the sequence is TGTGCCAGTAGTACGGACACAGGGATTGCTGAAGCTTTCTTT. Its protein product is CASSTDTGIAEAFF.